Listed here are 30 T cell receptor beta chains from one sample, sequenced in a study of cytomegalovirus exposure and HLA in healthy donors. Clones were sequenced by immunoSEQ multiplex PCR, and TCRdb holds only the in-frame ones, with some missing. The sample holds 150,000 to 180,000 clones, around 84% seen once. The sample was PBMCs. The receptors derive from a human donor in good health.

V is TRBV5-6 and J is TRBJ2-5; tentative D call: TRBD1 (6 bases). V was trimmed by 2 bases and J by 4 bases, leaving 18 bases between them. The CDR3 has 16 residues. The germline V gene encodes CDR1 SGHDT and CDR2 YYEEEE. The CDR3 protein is CASSFQTGGVGETQYF. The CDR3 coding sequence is TGTGCCAGCAGCTTTCAGACAGGTGGAGTCGGAGAGACCCAGTACTTC.

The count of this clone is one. The CDR3 DNA follows: TGCGCCAGCAGAGACGGGACTCCGAACACCGGGGAGCTGTTTTTT. Protein product: CASRDGTPNTGELFF. The V and J genes are TRBV5-1 and TRBJ2-2, with D maybe TRBD2 (6 bases). Germline V gene data show CDR1 as SGHRS and CDR2 as YFSETQ. The CDR3 runs to 15 residues. Trimming cost V 5 bases and J 0 bases, with 11 bases left between them.

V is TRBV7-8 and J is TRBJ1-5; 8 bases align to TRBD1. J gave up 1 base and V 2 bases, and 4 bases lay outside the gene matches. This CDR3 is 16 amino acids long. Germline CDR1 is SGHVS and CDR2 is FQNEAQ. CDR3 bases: TGTGCCAGCAGCTTATCGAGACAGGGGAGCAATCAGCCCCAGCATTTT. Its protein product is CASSLSRQGSNQPQHF.

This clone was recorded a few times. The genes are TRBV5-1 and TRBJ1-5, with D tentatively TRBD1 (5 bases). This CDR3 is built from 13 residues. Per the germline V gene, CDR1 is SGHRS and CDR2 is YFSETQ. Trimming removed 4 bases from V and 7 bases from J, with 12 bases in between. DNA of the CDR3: TGCGCCAGCAGCCATGCAGCAGGGCAGCCCCAGCATTTT. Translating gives CASSHAAGQPQHF.

CDR3 loop: CASSWGSGGVYQETQYF. The CDR3 DNA sequence: TGTGCCAGCAGCTGGGGTAGCGGGGGGGTGTACCAAGAGACCCAGTACTTC. The chain carries TRBV5-6 and TRBJ2-5, with TRBD2 identical over 11 bases. The CDR3 is 17 amino acids. The germline gives CDR1 SGHDT, CDR2 YYEEEE. V lost 3 bases, J lost 0 bases, and 7 bases stayed unmatched.

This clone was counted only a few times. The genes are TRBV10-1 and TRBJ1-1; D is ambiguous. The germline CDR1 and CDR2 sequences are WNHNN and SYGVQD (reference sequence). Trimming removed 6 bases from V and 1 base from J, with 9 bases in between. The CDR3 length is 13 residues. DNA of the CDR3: TGCGCCAGCAGACTATCAAAGAACACTGAAGCTTTCTTT. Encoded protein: CASRLSKNTEAFF.

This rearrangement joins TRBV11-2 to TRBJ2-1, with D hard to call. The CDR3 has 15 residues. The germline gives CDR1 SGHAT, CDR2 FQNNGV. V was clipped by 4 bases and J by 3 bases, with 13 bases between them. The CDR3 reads CASSSPISGYNEQFF. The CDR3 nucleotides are TGTGCCAGCAGCTCCCCGATTTCGGGCTACAATGAGCAGTTCTTC.

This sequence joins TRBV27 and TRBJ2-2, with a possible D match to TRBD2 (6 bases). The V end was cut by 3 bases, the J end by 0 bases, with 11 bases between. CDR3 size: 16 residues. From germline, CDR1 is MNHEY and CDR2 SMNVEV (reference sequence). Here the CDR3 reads CASSFKAGPNTGELFF. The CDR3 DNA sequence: TGTGCCAGCAGTTTTAAGGCGGGACCGAACACCGGGGAGCTGTTTTTT.

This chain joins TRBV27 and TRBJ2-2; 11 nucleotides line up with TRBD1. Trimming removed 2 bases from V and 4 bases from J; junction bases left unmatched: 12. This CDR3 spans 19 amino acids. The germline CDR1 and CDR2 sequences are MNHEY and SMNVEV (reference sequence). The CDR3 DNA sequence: TGTGCCAGCAGTTTACGACCCCCGGGACAGGGGGTCGGCACCGGGGAGCTGTTTTTT. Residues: CASSLRPPGQGVGTGELFF.

The CDR3, as DNA: TGTGCCACCAGCAGAGGGGACAGGGGCTATCGGGGTGAAGCTTTCTTT. Translating it yields CATSRGDRGYRGEAFF. J is TRBJ1-1 and V is TRBV15; 10 nucleotides align to TRBD1. Germline V lookup: CDR1 LNHNV, CDR2 YYDKDF (reference sequence). J gave up 7 bases and V 1 base, and 9 bases lay outside the gene matches. The CDR3 totals 16 residues.

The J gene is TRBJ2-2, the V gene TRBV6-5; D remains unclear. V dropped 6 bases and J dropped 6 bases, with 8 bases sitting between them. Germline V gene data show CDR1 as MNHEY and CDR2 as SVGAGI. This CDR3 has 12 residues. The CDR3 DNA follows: TGTGCCAGCAGAGAGCGAGCCGGGGAGCTGTTTTTT. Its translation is CASRERAGELFF.

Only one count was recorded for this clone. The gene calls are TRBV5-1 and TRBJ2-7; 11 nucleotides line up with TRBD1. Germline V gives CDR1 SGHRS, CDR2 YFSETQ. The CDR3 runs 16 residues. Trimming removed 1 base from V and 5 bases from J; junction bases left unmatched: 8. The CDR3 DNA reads TGCGCCAGCAGCTTGTATGGGACAGGGGGATATCACGAGCAGTACTTC. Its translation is CASSLYGTGGYHEQYF. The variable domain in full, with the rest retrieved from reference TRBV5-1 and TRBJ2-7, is KAGVTQTPRYLIKTRGQQVTLSCSPISGHRSVSWYQQTPGQGLQFLFEYFSETQRNKGNFPGRFSGRQFSNSRSEMNVSTLELGDSALYLCASSLYGTGGYHEQYFGPGTRLTVT.

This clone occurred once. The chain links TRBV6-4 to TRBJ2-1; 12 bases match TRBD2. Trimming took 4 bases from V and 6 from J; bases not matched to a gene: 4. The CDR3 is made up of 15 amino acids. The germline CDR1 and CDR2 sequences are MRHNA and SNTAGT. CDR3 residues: CASSALAGGGNEQFF. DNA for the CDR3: TGTGCCAGCAGTGCCCTAGCGGGAGGGGGCAATGAGCAGTTCTTC.

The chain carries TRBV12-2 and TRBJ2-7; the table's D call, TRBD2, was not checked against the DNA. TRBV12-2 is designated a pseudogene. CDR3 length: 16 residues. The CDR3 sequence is CASRFSPRPSRDEQYF. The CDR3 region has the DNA TGTGCAAGTCGCTTCTCACCCCGGCCTTCTCGGGACGAGCAGTACTTC.

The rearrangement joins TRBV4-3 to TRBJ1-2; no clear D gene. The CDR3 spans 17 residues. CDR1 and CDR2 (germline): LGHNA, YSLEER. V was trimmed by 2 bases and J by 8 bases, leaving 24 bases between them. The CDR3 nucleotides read TGCGCCAGCAGCCAAACCCAAGCTCTGGGCCTCTCCTTAGGCTACACCTTC. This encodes CASSQTQALGLSLGYTF.

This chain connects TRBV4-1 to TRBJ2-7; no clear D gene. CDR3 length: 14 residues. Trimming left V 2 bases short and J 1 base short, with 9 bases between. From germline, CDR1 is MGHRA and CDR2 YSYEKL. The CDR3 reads CASSQLLESYEQYF. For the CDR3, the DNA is TGCGCCAGCAGCCAATTGCTAGAATCCTACGAGCAGTACTTC.

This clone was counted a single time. This chain's CDR3 is CASSPRRGGDGGTEAFF. CDR3 sequence (DNA): TGTGCCAGCAGCCCCCGGCGGGGAGGTGATGGAGGGACTGAAGCTTTCTTT. The chain couples TRBV11-2 to TRBJ1-1; D not resolved. CDR3 length: 17 residues. V was shortened by 5 bases and J by 5 bases, with 24 bases between the two germline ends. The germline V gene has CDR1 SGHAT and CDR2 FQNNGV.

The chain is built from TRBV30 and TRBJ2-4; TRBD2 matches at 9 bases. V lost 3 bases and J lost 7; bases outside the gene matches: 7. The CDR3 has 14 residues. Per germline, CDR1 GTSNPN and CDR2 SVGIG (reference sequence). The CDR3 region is CAWRGIAGVNIQYF. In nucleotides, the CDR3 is TGTGCCTGGAGGGGGATAGCGGGAGTTAACATTCAGTACTTC.

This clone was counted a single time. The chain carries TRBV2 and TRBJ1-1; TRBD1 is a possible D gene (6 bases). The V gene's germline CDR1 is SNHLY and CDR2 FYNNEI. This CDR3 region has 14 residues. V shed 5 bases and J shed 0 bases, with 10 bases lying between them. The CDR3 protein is CASSYQGMNTEAFF. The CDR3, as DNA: TGTGCCAGCAGTTACCAGGGGATGAACACTGAAGCTTTCTTT.

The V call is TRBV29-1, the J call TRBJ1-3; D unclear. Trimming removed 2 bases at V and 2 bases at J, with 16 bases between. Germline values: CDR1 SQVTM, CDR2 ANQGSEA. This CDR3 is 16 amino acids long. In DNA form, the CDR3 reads TGCAGCGTTGAATTAAGGGAGATCTCCCCTGGAAACACCATATATTTT. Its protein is CSVELREISPGNTIYF.

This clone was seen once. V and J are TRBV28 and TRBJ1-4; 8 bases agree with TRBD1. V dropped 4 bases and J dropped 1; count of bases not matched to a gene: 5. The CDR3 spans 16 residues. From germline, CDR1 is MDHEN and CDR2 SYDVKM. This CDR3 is CASSSPTGVTNEKLFF. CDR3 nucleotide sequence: TGTGCCAGCAGTTCTCCGACAGGGGTAACTAATGAAAAACTGTTTTTT.

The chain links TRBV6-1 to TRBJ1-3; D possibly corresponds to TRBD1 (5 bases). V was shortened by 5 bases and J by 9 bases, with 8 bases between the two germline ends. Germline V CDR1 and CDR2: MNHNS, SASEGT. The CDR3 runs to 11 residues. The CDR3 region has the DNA TGTGCCAGCAGTTTTGACAGCACCATATATTTT. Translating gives CASSFDSTIYF.

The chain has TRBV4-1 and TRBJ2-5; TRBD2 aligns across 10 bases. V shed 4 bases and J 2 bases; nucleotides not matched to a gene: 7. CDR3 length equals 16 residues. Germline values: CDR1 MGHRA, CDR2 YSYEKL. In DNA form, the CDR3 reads TGCGCCAGCAGCCTCAGACTAGCGGGCGGACAAGAGACCCAGTACTTC. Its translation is CASSLRLAGGQETQYF.

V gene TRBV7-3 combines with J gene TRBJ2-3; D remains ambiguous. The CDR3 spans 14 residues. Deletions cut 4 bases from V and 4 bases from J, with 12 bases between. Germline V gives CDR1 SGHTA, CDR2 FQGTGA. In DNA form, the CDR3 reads TGTGCCAGCAGCTCAACCTCCCGGGCAGATACGCAGTATTTT. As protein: CASSSTSRADTQYF.

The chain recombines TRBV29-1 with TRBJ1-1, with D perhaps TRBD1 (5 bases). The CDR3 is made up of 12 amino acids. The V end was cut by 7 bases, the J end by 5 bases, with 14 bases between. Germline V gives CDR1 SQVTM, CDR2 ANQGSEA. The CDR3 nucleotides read TGCAGCGCCGGGTGGGGGGAGACTGAAGCTTTCTTT. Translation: CSAGWGETEAFF.

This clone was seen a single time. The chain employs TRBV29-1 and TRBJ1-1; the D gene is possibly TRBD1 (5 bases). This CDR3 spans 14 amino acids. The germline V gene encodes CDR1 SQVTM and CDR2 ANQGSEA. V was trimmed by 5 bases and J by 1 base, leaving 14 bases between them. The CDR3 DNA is TGCAGCGTTTGGGTCCAGGGTTCGAACACTGAAGCTTTCTTT. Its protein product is CSVWVQGSNTEAFF.

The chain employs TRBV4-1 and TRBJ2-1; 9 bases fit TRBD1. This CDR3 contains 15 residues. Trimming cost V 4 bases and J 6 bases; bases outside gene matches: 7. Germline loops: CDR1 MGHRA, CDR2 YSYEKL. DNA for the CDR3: TGCGCCAGCAGCCCGCACGGGACAGGGTTCAATGAGCAGTTCTTC. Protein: CASSPHGTGFNEQFF.

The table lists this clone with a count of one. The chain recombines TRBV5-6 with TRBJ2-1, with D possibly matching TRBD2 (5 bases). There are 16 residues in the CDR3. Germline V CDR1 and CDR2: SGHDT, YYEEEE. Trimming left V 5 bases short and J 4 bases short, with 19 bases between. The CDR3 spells CASRSPDSTLYNEQFF. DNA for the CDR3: TGTGCCAGCAGGTCCCCGGACTCTACCCTTTACAATGAGCAGTTCTTC.

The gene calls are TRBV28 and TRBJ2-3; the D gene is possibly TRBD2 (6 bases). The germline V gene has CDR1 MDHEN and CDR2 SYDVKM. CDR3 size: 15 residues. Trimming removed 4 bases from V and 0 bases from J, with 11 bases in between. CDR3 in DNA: TGTGCCAGCAGTTGGAGGGTTTCTAGCACAGATACGCAGTATTTT. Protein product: CASSWRVSSTDTQYF.

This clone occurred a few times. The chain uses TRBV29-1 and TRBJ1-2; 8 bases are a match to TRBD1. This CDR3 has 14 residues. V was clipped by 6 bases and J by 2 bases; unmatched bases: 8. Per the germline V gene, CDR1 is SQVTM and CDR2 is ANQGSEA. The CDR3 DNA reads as TGCAGCGTCGACCCCCGACAGGGGAACTATGGCTACACCTTC. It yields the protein CSVDPRQGNYGYTF.